These T cell receptor beta chains were read from a single sample in a study of blood T cells in healthy people across ages. TCRdb itself ran the 5' RACE reads through MiXCR, one entry per CDR3 protein. The data hold some 850,000 distinct CDR3 sequences, with roughly 24% observed a single time. This same sample was also part of a study on T cells of mothers and their children.

The sequencing sample was made of blood. Receptors originate from a boy aged 5-17 years in good health. Both conserved end residues are part of each CDR3. The D gene is left open where the match is weak. Size tells how often a clone was seen (once, few, many) or the class of an expanded clone, and some rows leave it out.

size: -; J: TRBJ1-1; length: 13; D: -; V: TRBV11-2; CDR3: CASSFHQDTEAFF; DNA: TGTGCCAGCAGCTTTCACCAGGACACTGAAGCTTTCTTT
size: -; J: TRBJ1-2; length: 12; D: -; V: TRBV6-1; CDR3: CASVGAGSGYTF; DNA: TGTGCCAGCGTCGGGGCAGGGAGCGGCTACACCTTC
size: few; J: TRBJ1-4; length: 16; D: -; V: TRBV7-2; CDR3: CASSLVAAPVGEKLFF; DNA: TGTGCCAGCAGCTTAGTAGCGGCACCGGTAGGGGAAAAACTGTTTTTT
size: -; J: TRBJ2-5; length: 16; D: TRBD2; V: TRBV7-9; CDR3: CASSLGADSGGETQYF; DNA: TGTGCCAGCAGCCTAGGAGCGGATAGCGGGGGAGAGACCCAGTACTTC
size: few; J: TRBJ2-7; length: 18; D: TRBD2; V: TRBV3-1; CDR3: CASSQESSGGAFGYEQYF; DNA: TGTGCCAGCAGCCAAGAGTCCAGCGGGGGGGCCTTTGGATACGAGCAGTACTTC
size: few; J: TRBJ2-5; length: 14; D: TRBD1; V: TRBV20-1; CDR3: CSARGWGQKETQYF; DNA: TGCAGTGCTAGAGGGTGGGGACAGAAAGAGACCCAGTACTTC
size: few; J: TRBJ2-7; length: 13; D: -; V: TRBV12-3/TRBV12-4; CDR3: CASGTSLSYEQYF; DNA: TGTGCCAGCGGCACATCCCTCTCCTACGAGCAGTACTTC
size: few; J: TRBJ2-2; length: 14; D: -; V: TRBV5-1; CDR3: CASSPEGNTGELFF; DNA: TGCGCCAGCAGTCCGGAGGGGAACACCGGGGAGCTGTTTTTT
size: -; J: TRBJ2-7; length: 13; D: -; V: TRBV7-6; CDR3: CASSVGRDDEQYF; DNA: TGTGCCAGCAGCGTCGGAAGGGATGACGAGCAGTACTTC
size: -; J: TRBJ2-7; length: 14; D: -; V: TRBV6-5; CDR3: CASSYRDPTYEQYF; DNA: TGTGCCAGCAGTTACCGGGACCCTACCTACGAGCAGTACTTC
size: -; J: TRBJ2-7; length: 13; D: TRBD1; V: TRBV7-6; CDR3: CASSEQGAGEQYF; DNA: TGTGCCAGCAGTGAACAGGGGGCTGGCGAGCAGTACTTC
size: few; J: TRBJ2-5; length: 13; D: -; V: TRBV7-2; CDR3: CASSFGLVGTQYF; DNA: TGTGCCAGCAGCTTCGGGCTAGTGGGGACCCAGTACTTC
size: -; J: TRBJ2-7; length: 14; D: TRBD1; V: TRBV6-5; CDR3: CASGKRTGLYEQYF; DNA: TGTGCCAGCGGGAAGCGGACAGGTCTTTACGAGCAGTACTTC
size: -; J: TRBJ1-2; length: 16; D: TRBD1; V: TRBV15; CDR3: CATSRRRQGDNYGYTF; DNA: TGTGCCACCAGCAGAAGGCGACAGGGGGATAACTATGGCTACACCTTC
size: -; J: TRBJ2-5; length: 18; D: TRBD2; V: TRBV20-1; CDR3: CSARDSPVGAGVWETQYF; DNA: TGCAGTGCTAGAGATAGTCCGGTGGGAGCGGGAGTCTGGGAGACCCAGTACTTC
size: few; J: TRBJ1-2; length: 15; D: TRBD1; V: TRBV4-1; CDR3: CASSPPLTGAYGYTF; DNA: TGCGCCAGCAGCCCCCCCCTTACAGGGGCCTATGGCTACACCTTC
size: few; J: TRBJ1-4; length: 15; D: TRBD1; V: TRBV28; CDR3: CASSQGQGLNEKLFF; DNA: TGTGCCAGCAGCCAGGGACAGGGACTAAATGAAAAACTGTTTTTT
size: -; J: TRBJ1-2; length: 14; D: -; V: TRBV5-1; CDR3: CASRQDGDGYGYTF; DNA: TGCGCCAGCAGACAGGACGGGGACGGCTATGGCTACACCTTC
size: few; J: TRBJ1-2; length: 13; D: -; V: TRBV25-1; CDR3: CASSATGNYGYTF; DNA: TGTGCCAGCAGTGCCACAGGGAACTATGGCTACACCTTC
size: few; J: TRBJ2-5; length: 15; D: -; V: TRBV18; CDR3: CASSPYQGRQETQYF; DNA: TGTGCCAGCTCACCCTACCAGGGGCGGCAAGAGACCCAGTACTTC
size: -; J: TRBJ1-4; length: 15; D: -; V: TRBV4-1; CDR3: CASSVRGTTNEKLFF; DNA: TGCGCCAGCAGCGTAAGGGGGACAACTAATGAAAAACTGTTTTTT
size: -; J: TRBJ1-2; length: 16; D: TRBD1; V: TRBV20-1; CDR3: CSARSRDSALGYGYTF; DNA: TGCAGTGCCAGAAGCCGGGACAGCGCCTTGGGGTATGGCTACACCTTC
size: few; J: TRBJ2-5; length: 14; D: -; V: TRBV4-1; CDR3: CASRPGVGKETQYF; DNA: TGCGCCAGCAGACCGGGGGTGGGGAAAGAGACCCAGTACTTC
size: few; J: TRBJ2-7; length: 13; D: -; V: TRBV20-1; CDR3: CSARPEVSYEQYF; DNA: TGCAGTGCCCGACCAGAGGTCTCCTACGAGCAGTACTTC
size: -; J: TRBJ2-1; length: 13; D: TRBD2; V: TRBV20-1; CDR3: CSVNSGGDNEQFF; DNA: TGCAGCGTTAATAGCGGGGGAGACAATGAGCAGTTCTTC
size: -; J: TRBJ2-3; length: 19; D: -; V: TRBV7-2; CDR3: CASSLGLRVRPLEGDTQYF; DNA: TGTGCCAGCAGCTTAGGATTACGAGTAAGACCCCTCGAAGGGGATACACAGTATTTT
size: few; J: TRBJ1-2; length: 12; D: TRBD1; V: TRBV20-1; CDR3: CSVTRGGDGYTF; DNA: TGCAGTGTAACCAGGGGGGGTGATGGCTACACCTTC
size: -; J: TRBJ2-3; length: 15; D: TRBD2; V: TRBV20-1; CDR3: CSARDSGSYTDTQYF; DNA: TGCAGTGCTAGAGATAGCGGGAGCTACACAGATACGCAGTATTTT
size: -; J: TRBJ2-7; length: 10; D: TRBD2; V: TRBV27; CDR3: CAGGGYEQYF; DNA: TGTGCCGGGGGGGGCTACGAGCAGTACTTC
size: few; J: TRBJ2-3; length: 16; D: TRBD2; V: TRBV10-3; CDR3: CAISARDLAGGDTQYF; DNA: TGTGCCATCAGCGCTCGAGACCTAGCGGGGGGAGATACGCAGTATTTT
size: few; J: TRBJ2-1; length: 16; D: -; V: TRBV5-1; CDR3: CASSFRYYTPHNEQFF; DNA: TGCGCCAGCAGCTTTCGCTACTATACTCCCCACAATGAGCAGTTCTTC
size: -; J: TRBJ2-3; length: 14; D: -; V: TRBV2; CDR3: CASSVDSPTDTQYF; DNA: TGTGCCAGCAGTGTGGACAGCCCCACAGATACGCAGTATTTT
size: -; J: TRBJ2-5; length: 16; D: -; V: TRBV5-1; CDR3: CASSLTPGPKQETQYF; DNA: TGCGCCAGCAGCTTGACCCCGGGACCAAAACAAGAGACCCAGTACTTC
size: -; J: TRBJ2-7; length: 14; D: TRBD1; V: TRBV20-1; CDR3: CSARTGQAPYEQYF; DNA: TGCAGTGCTAGGACTGGACAGGCCCCTTACGAGCAGTACTTC
size: few; J: TRBJ1-1; length: 12; D: -; V: TRBV12-3/TRBV12-4; CDR3: CASSPQGRGAFF; DNA: TGTGCCAGCAGTCCGCAGGGGAGGGGAGCTTTCTTT
size: -; J: TRBJ1-1; length: 15; D: -; V: TRBV7-6; CDR3: CASSPGPRMNTEAFF; DNA: TGTGCCAGCAGCCCCGGGCCAAGGATGAACACTGAAGCTTTCTTT
size: -; J: TRBJ2-7; length: 15; D: TRBD2; V: TRBV20-1; CDR3: CSVSGGRGSNYEQYF; DNA: TGCAGTGTCAGCGGGGGCAGGGGATCTAACTACGAGCAGTACTTC
size: -; J: TRBJ2-4; length: 17; D: -; V: TRBV7-2; CDR3: CASSPTPLILAKNIQYF; DNA: TGTGCCAGCAGCCCCACTCCCTTAATTCTAGCCAAAAACATTCAGTACTTC
size: few; J: TRBJ1-4; length: 15; D: -; V: TRBV5-1; CDR3: CASSLGESINEKLFF; DNA: TGCGCCAGCAGCTTGGGGGAAAGCATTAATGAAAAACTGTTTTTT
size: few; J: TRBJ1-1; length: 16; D: TRBD1; V: TRBV7-8; CDR3: CASSSGMGQRLGEAFF; DNA: TGTGCCAGCAGCTCGGGCATGGGACAGCGTCTGGGTGAAGCTTTCTTT
size: -; J: TRBJ2-3; length: 14; D: -; V: TRBV12-3/TRBV12-4; CDR3: CASTQDRSTDTQYF; DNA: TGTGCCAGCACCCAAGACAGATCCACAGATACGCAGTATTTT
size: few; J: TRBJ1-4; length: 15; D: -; V: TRBV7-9; CDR3: CASSSLTGGEEKLFF; DNA: TGTGCCAGCAGCTCCCTTACCGGGGGTGAGGAAAAACTGTTTTTT
size: -; J: TRBJ1-6; length: 15; D: TRBD1; V: TRBV5-1; CDR3: CASSLEGDRGSPLHF; DNA: TGCGCCAGCAGCTTGGAAGGGGACAGGGGTTCACCCCTCCACTTT
size: -; J: TRBJ2-5; length: 16; D: -; V: TRBV12-3/TRBV12-4; CDR3: CASRAVGQSYQETQYF; DNA: TGTGCCAGCAGAGCCGTGGGCCAGTCCTACCAAGAGACCCAGTACTTC
size: -; J: TRBJ2-7; length: 13; D: -; V: TRBV11-2; CDR3: CASSSTGLGEQYF; DNA: TGTGCCAGCAGCTCGACAGGTCTGGGGGAGCAGTACTTC
size: -; J: TRBJ2-1; length: 13; D: -; V: TRBV6-5; CDR3: CASQGTGHNEQFF; DNA: TGTGCCAGCCAGGGAACGGGCCACAATGAGCAGTTCTTC
size: many; J: TRBJ2-7; length: 13; D: -; V: TRBV7-9; CDR3: CASSSNIQGGQYF; DNA: TGTGCCAGCAGCTCGAATATCCAGGGTGGGCAGTACTTC
size: few; J: TRBJ2-1; length: 14; D: TRBD1; V: TRBV14; CDR3: CASSRGTGGREQFF; DNA: TGTGCCAGCAGTCGTGGGACAGGGGGCCGGGAGCAGTTCTTC
size: few; J: TRBJ1-6; length: 14; D: -; V: TRBV20-1; CDR3: CSASTSPRDSPLHF; DNA: TGCAGTGCTTCGACTTCGCCCAGGGATTCACCCCTCCACTTT
size: -; J: TRBJ2-7; length: 15; D: -; V: TRBV7-2; CDR3: CASSLAGTPTWEQYF; DNA: TGTGCCAGCAGCTTAGCCGGGACACCAACCTGGGAGCAGTACTTC
size: -; J: TRBJ2-7; length: 13; D: -; V: TRBV29-1; CDR3: CSVLNLNRDEQYF; DNA: TGCAGCGTTCTTAACTTAAACAGGGACGAGCAGTACTTC
size: many; J: TRBJ1-4; length: 11; D: -; V: TRBV7-9; CDR3: CASSLVEKLFF; DNA: TGTGCCAGCAGCTTAGTGGAAAAACTGTTTTTT
size: few; J: TRBJ2-3; length: 16; D: TRBD1; V: TRBV6-5; CDR3: CASSRGQGRGTDTQYF; DNA: TGTGCCAGCAGTCGCGGACAGGGTCGGGGCACAGATACGCAGTATTTT
size: few; J: TRBJ2-7; length: 13; D: -; V: TRBV6-5; CDR3: CASSYGSNYEQYF; DNA: TGTGCCAGCAGTTACGGGTCCAACTACGAGCAGTACTTC
size: few; J: TRBJ1-2; length: 13; D: -; V: TRBV28; CDR3: CASSLSVLYGYTF; DNA: TGTGCCAGCAGTTTGTCAGTGCTCTATGGCTACACCTTC
size: few; J: TRBJ1-5; length: 14; D: -; V: TRBV20-1; CDR3: CSARDAGIHQPQHF; DNA: TGCAGTGCTAGAGATGCAGGCATTCATCAGCCCCAGCATTTT
size: -; J: TRBJ2-2; length: 16; D: TRBD1; V: TRBV5-1; CDR3: CASSVGTGVGTGELFF; DNA: TGCGCCAGCAGCGTCGGGACAGGAGTTGGCACCGGGGAGCTGTTTTTT
size: -; J: TRBJ2-5; length: 12; D: -; V: TRBV12-3/TRBV12-4; CDR3: CASSDGPETQYF; DNA: TGTGCCAGCAGTGACGGCCCAGAGACCCAGTACTTC
size: -; J: TRBJ1-4; length: 16; D: -; V: TRBV18; CDR3: CASSPTGPLEREKLFF; DNA: TGTGCCAGCTCACCTACCGGACCCCTCGAGCGGGAAAAACTGTTTTTT
size: few; J: TRBJ2-1; length: 16; D: TRBD2; V: TRBV7-2; CDR3: CAGSLARTSGGPEQFF; DNA: TGTGCCGGCAGCTTAGCGCGGACTAGCGGGGGCCCTGAGCAGTTCTTC